This T cell receptor (beta chain) was sequenced during a study of blood T cell repertoires in COVID-19. Study information: The origin of the acute and convalescent COVID-19 samples was the United States, Italy and Spain. The cDNA or gDNA used as material had been derived from T cells, B-cell-depleted T cells, or PBMCs.

Assay: immunoSEQ multiplex PCR; the TCRdb copy retains only in-frame clones and omits some. The sample has around 330,000 clones; about 88% are singletons. This clone was detected only once. Clinical history reported by participants formed the basis on which cohorts were assigned. The receptor comes from a man in his 60s who had recovered from COVID-19. The material sequenced was PBMCs or T cells enriched from blood (not recorded which).

CDR3 protein: CASSLSDYEQYF. In DNA, the CDR3 is TGTGCCAGCAGCTTGAGCGACTACGAGCAGTACTTC. The chain carries TRBV5-6 and TRBJ2-7; the D is unclear. The V and J ends lost 1 base and 3 bases respectively, with 5 bases between them. Germline CDR1 and CDR2: SGHDT and YYEEEE. The CDR3 is made up of 12 amino acids.